These T cell receptor beta chains were read from a single sample in a study of cytomegalovirus exposure and HLA in healthy donors. Clones were read by immunoSEQ multiplex PCR, and TCRdb kept only the in-frame ones, dropping some. This sample yields about 130,000 clones, of which over 15% are seen a single time; 2.9% belongs to the top ten. Specimen: PBMCs. All receptors derive from a female donor in good health and CMV-seropositive. CDR3s include the opening cysteine and the closing phenylalanine or tryptophan. D genes are given only for firm matches. Expanded clones are given a class, and other clones once, few, many or no size at all.

>few|-|TRBV7-9|TRBJ1-1
CASSSPGVVMNTEAFF
TGTGCCAGCAGTTCTCCGGGGGTTGTAATGAACACTGAAGCTTTCTTT
>-|TRBD1|TRBV2|TRBJ2-7
CASRTGAYEQYF
TGTGCCAGTCGGACAGGCGCCTACGAGCAGTACTTC
>few|-|TRBV27|TRBJ2-2
CASSFRYTGELFF
TGTGCCAGCAGTTTTAGATACACCGGGGAGCTGTTTTTT
>-|-|TRBV9|TRBJ2-6
CASSVAMYSGANVLTF
TGTGCCAGCAGCGTAGCTATGTACTCTGGGGCCAACGTCCTGACTTTC
>few|-|TRBV4-3|TRBJ2-7
CASSQLRGGAPYEQYF
TGCGCCAGCAGCCAACTCAGGGGAGGGGCCCCCTACGAGCAGTACTTC
>-|-|TRBV7-9|TRBJ2-3
CASSQDSSDTQYF
TGTGCCAGCAGCCAGGACAGTTCAGATACGCAGTATTTT
>few|-|TRBV11-2|TRBJ2-2
CASSLSRIRTGELFF
TGTGCCAGCAGCTTATCCAGGATCCGCACCGGGGAGCTGTTTTTT
>few|-|TRBV6-1|TRBJ2-7
CASSFSGTSYEQYF
TGTGCCAGCAGTTTCTCCGGGACAAGTTACGAGCAGTACTTC
>few|TRBD1|TRBV13|TRBJ1-2
CASSLGTGATNYGYTF
TGTGCCAGCAGCCTCGGGACAGGGGCTACTAACTATGGCTACACCTTC
>-|-|TRBV19|TRBJ1-3
CASCEQGPSGNTIYF
TGTGCCAGTTGTGAACAGGGCCCCTCCGGAAACACCATATATTTT
>few|TRBD1|TRBV2|TRBJ2-7
CASSESPLGQGVYEQYF
TGTGCCAGCAGTGAGTCCCCTTTGGGACAGGGTGTCTACGAGCAGTACTTC
>few|-|TRBV5-6|TRBJ1-2
CASSSGAYGYTF
TGTGCCAGCAGCTCGGGTGCCTATGGCTACACCTTC
>few|-|TRBV7-2|TRBJ1-2
CASSLRGYGYTF
TGTGCCAGCAGCCTAAGGGGGTATGGCTACACCTTC
>few|-|TRBV7-4|TRBJ1-1
CASSLVAGKWHKHTEAFF
TGTGCCAGCAGCTTAGTGGCAGGGAAATGGCACAAGCACACTGAAGCTTTCTTT
>-|-|TRBV14|TRBJ1-1
CASSQGRNTEAFF
TGTGCCAGCAGCCAAGGGAGGAACACTGAAGCTTTCTTT
>-|-|TRBV2|TRBJ1-5
CASSPIERSQPQHF
TGTGCCAGCAGTCCAATTGAGCGGAGCCAGCCCCAGCATTTT
>-|TRBD2|TRBV28|TRBJ2-7
CGGGRAYEQYF
TGTGGGGGGGGTAGGGCCTACGAGCAGTACTTC
>few|TRBD1|TRBV4-1|TRBJ1-6
CASSQLTGEPLHF
TGCGCCAGCAGCCAGCTCACAGGGGAACCCCTCCACTTT
>few|-|TRBV28|TRBJ1-5
CASSAGQSGAQHF
TGTGCCAGCAGTGCTGGACAGTCTGGTGCCCAGCATTTT
>few|TRBD2|TRBV5-4|TRBJ2-7
CASSPPSGSRYEQYF
TGTGCCAGCAGCCCCCCTAGCGGGAGTCGTTACGAGCAGTACTTC
>-|TRBD1|TRBV9|TRBJ1-4
CASSTGDPYEKLFF
TGTGCCAGCAGTACAGGGGACCCTTATGAAAAACTGTTTTTT
>few|TRBD1|TRBV5-1|TRBJ2-7
CASSPGTANYEQYF
TGCGCCAGCAGCCCCGGGACAGCCAACTACGAGCAGTACTTC
>few|TRBD1|TRBV28|TRBJ1-1
CASSLEAGGNTEAFF
TGTGCCAGCAGTTTAGAGGCAGGGGGGAACACTGAAGCTTTCTTT
>few|TRBD2|TRBV5-1|TRBJ2-5
CASSWEGPGETQYF
TGCGCCAGCAGCTGGGAGGGCCCAGGTGAGACCCAGTACTTC
>-|-|TRBV10-3|TRBJ2-6
CAISESFPGANVLTF
TGTGCCATCAGTGAGTCCTTTCCTGGGGCCAACGTCCTGACTTTC
>-|TRBD2|TRBV30|TRBJ2-2
CAWGRGLANTGELFF
TGTGCCTGGGGGAGGGGTCTTGCGAACACCGGGGAGCTGTTTTTT
>-|TRBD1|TRBV28|TRBJ2-6
CASSPHRGRSGANVLTF
TGTGCCAGCAGTCCTCACAGGGGGCGGTCTGGGGCCAACGTCCTGACTTTC
>few|-|TRBV7-2|TRBJ1-4
CASSLGGGGEKLFF
TGTGCCAGCAGCTTAGGCGGGGGTGGTGAAAAACTGTTTTTT
>-|TRBD1|TRBV9|TRBJ1-3
CASSVARGGTGSSGNTIYF
TGTGCCAGCAGCGTAGCTCGGGGCGGGACAGGGAGCTCTGGAAACACCATATATTTT